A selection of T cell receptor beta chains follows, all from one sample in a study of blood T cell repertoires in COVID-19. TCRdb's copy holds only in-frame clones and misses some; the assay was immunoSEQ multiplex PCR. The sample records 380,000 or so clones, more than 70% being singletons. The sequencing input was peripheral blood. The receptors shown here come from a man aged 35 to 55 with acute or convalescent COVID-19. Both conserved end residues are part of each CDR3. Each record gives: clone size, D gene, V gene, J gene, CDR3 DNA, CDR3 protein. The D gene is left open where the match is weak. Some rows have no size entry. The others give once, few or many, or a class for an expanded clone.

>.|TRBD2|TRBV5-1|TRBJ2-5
TGCGCCAGCAGCCCGGGACTAGCGGGCCAAGAGACCCAGTACTTC
CASSPGLAGQETQYF
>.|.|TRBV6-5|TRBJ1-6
TGTGCCAGCATTCTGGGGGGATCCTATAATTCACCCCTCCACTTT
CASILGGSYNSPLHF
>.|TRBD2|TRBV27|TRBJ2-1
TGTGCCAGCAGTTTAAGGCTAGCGGACCCCAATGAGCAGTTCTTC
CASSLRLADPNEQFF
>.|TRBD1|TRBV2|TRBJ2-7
TGTGCCAGCAGTGAATTTATGGGACAGTACGAGCAGTACTTC
CASSEFMGQYEQYF
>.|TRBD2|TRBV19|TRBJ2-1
TGTGCCAGTAAGCTTGAGCGGGGGTGGTACAATGAGCAGTTCTTC
CASKLERGWYNEQFF
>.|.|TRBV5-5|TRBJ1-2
TGTGCCAGCAGCCGACTCGGGGGGAACTATGGCTACACCTTC
CASSRLGGNYGYTF
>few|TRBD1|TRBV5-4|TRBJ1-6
TGTGCCAGCAGACCTGGACAGGGTGATGCACCCCTCCACTTT
CASRPGQGDAPLHF
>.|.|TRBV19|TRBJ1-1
TGTGCCAGTAGTATATCTCGGGGCACTGAAGCTTTCTTT
CASSISRGTEAFF
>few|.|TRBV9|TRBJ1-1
TGTGCCAGCAGCGTCGGACAGTCGAACACTGAAGCTTTCTTT
CASSVGQSNTEAFF
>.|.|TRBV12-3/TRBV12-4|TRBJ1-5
TGTGCCAGCAGTTTAGCCGAGGGTCCCCAGCATTTT
CASSLAEGPQHF
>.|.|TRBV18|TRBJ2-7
TGTGCCAGCTCCCCCGAGTGGGTGCGGGAGCAGTACTTC
CASSPEWVREQYF
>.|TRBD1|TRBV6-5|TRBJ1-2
TGTGCCAGCAGCCCGGGACAGGGGTTTGGCTACACCTTC
CASSPGQGFGYTF
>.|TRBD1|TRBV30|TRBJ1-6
TGTGCCTGGAGGCTACAGGGGGAGTATTCACCCCTCCACTTT
CAWRLQGEYSPLHF
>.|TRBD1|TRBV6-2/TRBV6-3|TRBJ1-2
TGTGCCAGCAGCCCGACGGGACAGGGGTCATTAGGCGGCTACACCTTC
CASSPTGQGSLGGYTF
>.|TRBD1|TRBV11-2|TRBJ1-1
TGTGCCAGCAGCACAGGGGGCACTGAAGCTTTCTTT
CASSTGGTEAFF
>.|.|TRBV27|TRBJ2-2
TGTGCCAGCAGTTTGGGCCGGGACATATACGCCGGGGAGCTGTTTTTT
CASSLGRDIYAGELFF
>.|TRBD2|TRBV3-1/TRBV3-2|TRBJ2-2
TGTGCCAGCAGCCAAGAATCCAGCGGGAAGGTCACGAACACCGGGGAGCTGTTTTTT
CASSQESSGKVTNTGELFF
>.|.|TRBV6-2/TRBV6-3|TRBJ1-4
TGTGCCAGCAGTTACATACCGACAGGAACTAATGAAAAACTGTTTTTT
CASSYIPTGTNEKLFF
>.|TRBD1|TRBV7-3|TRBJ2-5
TGTGCCAGCAGCTTAACGCGAACCGGGACAGGGGGCGAGGAGACCCAGTACTTC
CASSLTRTGTGGEETQYF
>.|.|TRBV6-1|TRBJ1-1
TGTGCCAGCAGTGAAGTGGGAGGCCAGGCTCGGGCTTTCTTT
CASSEVGGQARAFF
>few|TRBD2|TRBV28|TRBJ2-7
TGTGCCAGTAGCGTTCCCCTCGGGAGCGGGATAACCTACGAGCAGTACTTC
CASSVPLGSGITYEQYF
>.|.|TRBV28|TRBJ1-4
TGTGCCAGCAGTTCCCCCGGCGACGTGGCGGGAAAACTGTTTTTT
CASSSPGDVAGKLFF
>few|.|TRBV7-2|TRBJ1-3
TGTGCCAGCAGCTTAGTACAGGGTAATGGAAACACCATATATTTT
CASSLVQGNGNTIYF
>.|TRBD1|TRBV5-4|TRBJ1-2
TGTGCCAGCAGCTTGGCGCTAGTTCAGGGGGCCTATGGCTACACCTTC
CASSLALVQGAYGYTF
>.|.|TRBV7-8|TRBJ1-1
TGTGCCAGCAGAGTCCGGGGTAACACTGAAGCTTTCTTT
CASRVRGNTEAFF
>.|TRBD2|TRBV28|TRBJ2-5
TGTGCCAGCACCGTAACCGGGACTAGCAGAGAGACCCAGTACTTC
CASTVTGTSRETQYF
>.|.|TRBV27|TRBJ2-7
TGTGCCAGCAGTTACGGGGACTCCTACGAGCAGTACTTC
CASSYGDSYEQYF
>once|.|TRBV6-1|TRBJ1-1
TGTGCCAGCAGTGAAGAGGGAGCCATGAACACTGAAGCTTTCTTT
CASSEEGAMNTEAFF
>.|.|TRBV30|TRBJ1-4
TGTGCCTGGACCAAAGAGGGTTCAACTAATGAAAAACTGTTTTTT
CAWTKEGSTNEKLFF
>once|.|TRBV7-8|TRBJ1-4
TGTGCCAGCAGCCCTACAGGTGCAACTAATGAAAAACTGTTTTTT
CASSPTGATNEKLFF
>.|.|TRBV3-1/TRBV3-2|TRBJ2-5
TGTGCCATTGCACCCAATCAGGAGACCCAGTACTTC
CAIAPNQETQYF
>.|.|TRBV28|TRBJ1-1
TGTGCCAGCAGGGAGACAGGTTTGAACACTGAAGCTTTCTTT
CASRETGLNTEAFF
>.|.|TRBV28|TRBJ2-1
TGTGCCATCCAAGCCCGGGCGGCGGGCAATGAGCAGTTCTTC
CAIQARAAGNEQFF
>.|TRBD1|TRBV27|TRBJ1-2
TGTGCCAGCAGTCCCCGGGACAGGGATAATGGCTACACCTTC
CASSPRDRDNGYTF
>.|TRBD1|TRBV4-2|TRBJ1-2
TGTGCCAGCAGCCAAGAGGGGACAGGGGGCTTCTATGGCTACACCTTC
CASSQEGTGGFYGYTF
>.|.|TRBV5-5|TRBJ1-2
TGTGCCAGCAGCCCCAGGGAGGGGGTTAACTATGGCTACACCTTC
CASSPREGVNYGYTF
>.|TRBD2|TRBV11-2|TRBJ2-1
TGTGCCAGCAGCCCGACCGGGACTAGATCGGACAATGAGCAGTTCTTC
CASSPTGTRSDNEQFF
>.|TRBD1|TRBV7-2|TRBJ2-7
TGTGCCAGCAGCTTAGCGCGCCGGACAGGCGCCGAGCAGTACTTC
CASSLARRTGAEQYF
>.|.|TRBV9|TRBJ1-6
TGTGCCAGCAGCGTGGGCCTTTCACCCCTCCACTTT
CASSVGLSPLHF
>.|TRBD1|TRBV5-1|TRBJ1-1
TGCGCCAGCAGCCCCGAGACAGGGTTCTGGGCTGAAGCTTTCTTT
CASSPETGFWAEAFF
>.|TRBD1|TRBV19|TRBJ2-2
TGTGCCAGCCTACCGGGACAGGGGGCGTCCGGGGAGCTGTTTTTT
CASLPGQGASGELFF
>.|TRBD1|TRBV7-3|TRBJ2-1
TGTGCCAGCAAAAAGTGGGACAGGGAGACCCCCGGACGAATTATGCATGAGCAGTTCTTC
CASKKWDRETPGRIMHEQFF
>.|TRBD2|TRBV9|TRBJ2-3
TGTGCCAGCAGCATGAGCGGGAGAGGGGGCACAGATACGCAGTATTTT
CASSMSGRGGTDTQYF
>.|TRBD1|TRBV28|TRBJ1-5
TGTGCCAGCAGATCGCGGACGGGACAGATAAGCAATCAGCCCCAGCATTTT
CASRSRTGQISNQPQHF
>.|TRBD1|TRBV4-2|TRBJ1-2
TGTGCCAGCAGCCACGTCTCCGAGACAGGGGGATACTATGGCTACACCTTC
CASSHVSETGGYYGYTF
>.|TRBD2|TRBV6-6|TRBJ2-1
TGTGCCAGCAGTTACTTAAGGGGACTAGCTATCAATGAGCAGTTCTTC
CASSYLRGLAINEQFF
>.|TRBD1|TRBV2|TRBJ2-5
TGTGCCAGCAGTGGCGCTGAAGGGGGCTTTGGAGAGACCCAGTACTTC
CASSGAEGGFGETQYF
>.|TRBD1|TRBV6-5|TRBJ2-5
TGTGCCAGCAGTACTGACTTAGGGGGCGGAGAGACCCAGTACTTC
CASSTDLGGGETQYF
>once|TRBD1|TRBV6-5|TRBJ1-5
TGTGCCAGCAAAAGGGACAGGGAGGATGATCAGCCCCAGCATTTT
CASKRDREDDQPQHF
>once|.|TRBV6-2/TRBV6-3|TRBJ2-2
TGTGCCAGCAGTGCGAGGGCCAGGGGTGGATGGGACACCGGGGAGCTGTTTTTT
CASSARARGGWDTGELFF
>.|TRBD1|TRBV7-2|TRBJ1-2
TGTGCCAGCAGCTTAGTGACAGGGGGCAGCTATGGCTACACCTTC
CASSLVTGGSYGYTF
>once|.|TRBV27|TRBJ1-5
TGTGCCAGCAGTTTATCGTCCAGGGCGGATTATAGCAATCAGCCCCAGCATTTT
CASSLSSRADYSNQPQHF
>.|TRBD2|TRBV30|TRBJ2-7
TGTGCCTGGAGTGCCCAAAGGACTAGCGGGGCCCCATACTTC
CAWSAQRTSGAPYF
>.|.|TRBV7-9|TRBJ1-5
TGTGCCAGCAGCTTAGGTATTGAGGGTCAGCCCCAGCATTTT
CASSLGIEGQPQHF
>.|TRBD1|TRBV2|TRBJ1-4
TGTGCCAGCAGTGATGAGGGGGCGTGGGGTGAAAAACTGTTTTTT
CASSDEGAWGEKLFF